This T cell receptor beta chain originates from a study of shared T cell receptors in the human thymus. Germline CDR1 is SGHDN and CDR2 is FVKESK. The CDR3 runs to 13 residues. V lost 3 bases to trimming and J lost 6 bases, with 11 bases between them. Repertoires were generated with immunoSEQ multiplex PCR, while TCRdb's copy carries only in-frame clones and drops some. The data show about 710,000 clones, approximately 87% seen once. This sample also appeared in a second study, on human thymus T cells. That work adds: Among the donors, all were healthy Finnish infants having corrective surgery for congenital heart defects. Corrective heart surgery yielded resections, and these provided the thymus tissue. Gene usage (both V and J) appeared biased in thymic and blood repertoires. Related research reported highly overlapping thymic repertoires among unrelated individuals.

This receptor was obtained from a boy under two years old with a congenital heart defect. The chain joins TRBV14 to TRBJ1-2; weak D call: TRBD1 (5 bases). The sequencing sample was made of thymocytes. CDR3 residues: CASSQTEANGYTF. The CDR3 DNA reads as TGTGCCAGCAGCCAGACAGAAGCAAATGGCTACACCTTC.